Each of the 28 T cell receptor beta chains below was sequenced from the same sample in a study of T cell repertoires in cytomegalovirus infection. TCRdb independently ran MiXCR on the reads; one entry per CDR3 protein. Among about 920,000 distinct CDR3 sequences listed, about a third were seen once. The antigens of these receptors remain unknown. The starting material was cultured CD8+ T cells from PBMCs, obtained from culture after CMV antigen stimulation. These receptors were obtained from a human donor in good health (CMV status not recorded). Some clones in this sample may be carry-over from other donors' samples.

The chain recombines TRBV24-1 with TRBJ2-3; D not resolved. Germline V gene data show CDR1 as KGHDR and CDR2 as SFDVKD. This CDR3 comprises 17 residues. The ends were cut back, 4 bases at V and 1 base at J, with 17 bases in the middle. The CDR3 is CATSDVRAQLGTDTQYF. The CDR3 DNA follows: TGTGCCACCAGTGACGTCCGGGCCCAACTGGGCACAGATACGCAGTATTTT.

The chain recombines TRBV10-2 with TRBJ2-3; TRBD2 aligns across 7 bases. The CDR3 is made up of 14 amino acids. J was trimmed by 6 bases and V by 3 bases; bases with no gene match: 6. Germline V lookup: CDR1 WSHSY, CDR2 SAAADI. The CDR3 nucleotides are TGCGCCAGCAGTGAAGCGGGGCGGGCCGATACGCAGTATTTT. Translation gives CASSEAGRADTQYF.

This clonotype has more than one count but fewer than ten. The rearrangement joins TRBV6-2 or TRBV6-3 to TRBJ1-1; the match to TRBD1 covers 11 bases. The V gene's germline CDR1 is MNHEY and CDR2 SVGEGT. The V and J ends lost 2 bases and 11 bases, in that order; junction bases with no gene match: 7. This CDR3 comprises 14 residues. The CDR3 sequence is CASSYGRDRGTAFF. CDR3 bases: TGTGCCAGCAGTTACGGCCGGGACAGGGGGACGGCTTTCTTT.

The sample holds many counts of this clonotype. CDR3 residues: CASSAETGTYYQETQYF. The DNA for the CDR3 is TGTGCCAGCAGTGCGGAGACAGGGACCTACTACCAAGAGACCCAGTACTTC. The V call is TRBV6-1, the J call TRBJ2-5; 7 bases are a match to TRBD1. The germline V gene encodes CDR1 MNHNS and CDR2 SASEGT. The J segment lost 0 bases and the V segment lost 4 bases, leaving 11 bases of the junction unmatched. The CDR3 runs to 17 residues.

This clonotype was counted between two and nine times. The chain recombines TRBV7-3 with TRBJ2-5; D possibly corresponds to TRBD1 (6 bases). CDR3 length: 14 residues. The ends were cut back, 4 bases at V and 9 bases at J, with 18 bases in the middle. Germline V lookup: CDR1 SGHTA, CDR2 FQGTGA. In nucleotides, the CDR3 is TGTGCCAGCAGCTCCGGACAGAAGAGATCGGCCCAGTACTTC. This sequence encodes CASSSGQKRSAQYF.

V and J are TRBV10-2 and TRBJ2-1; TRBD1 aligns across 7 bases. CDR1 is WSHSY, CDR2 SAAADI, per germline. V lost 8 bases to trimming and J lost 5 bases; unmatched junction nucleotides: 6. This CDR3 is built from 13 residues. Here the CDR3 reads CASRQGVNNEQFF. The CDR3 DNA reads TGCGCCAGCCGCCAGGGGGTAAACAATGAGCAGTTCTTC.

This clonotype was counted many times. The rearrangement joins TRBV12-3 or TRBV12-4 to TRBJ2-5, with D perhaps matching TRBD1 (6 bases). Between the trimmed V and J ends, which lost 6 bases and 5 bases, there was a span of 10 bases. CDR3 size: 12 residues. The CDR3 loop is CASSPTGETQYF. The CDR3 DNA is TGTGCCAGCAGCCCCACAGGGGAGACCCAGTACTTC.

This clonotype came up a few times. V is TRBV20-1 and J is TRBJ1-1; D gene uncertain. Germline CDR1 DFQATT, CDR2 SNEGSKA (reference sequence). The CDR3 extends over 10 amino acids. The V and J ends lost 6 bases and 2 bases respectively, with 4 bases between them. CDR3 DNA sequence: TGCAGTGCCCCTAACACTGAAGCTTTCTTT. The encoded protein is CSAPNTEAFF.

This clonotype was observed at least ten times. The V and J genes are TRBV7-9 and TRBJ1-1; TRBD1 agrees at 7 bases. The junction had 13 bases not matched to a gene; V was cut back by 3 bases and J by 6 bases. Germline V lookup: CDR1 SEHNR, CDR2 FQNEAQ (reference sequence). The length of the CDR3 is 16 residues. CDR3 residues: CASSLGSTGDRAEAFF. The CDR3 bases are TGTGCCAGCAGCTTGGGCTCTACAGGGGACCGGGCTGAAGCTTTCTTT.

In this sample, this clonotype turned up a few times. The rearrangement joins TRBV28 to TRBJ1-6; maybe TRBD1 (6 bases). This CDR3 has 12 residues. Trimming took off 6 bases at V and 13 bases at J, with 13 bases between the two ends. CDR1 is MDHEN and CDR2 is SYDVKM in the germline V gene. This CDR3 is CASSLGGGPLHF. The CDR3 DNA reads TGTGCCAGCAGCCTAGGGGGGGGTCCCCTCCACTTT.

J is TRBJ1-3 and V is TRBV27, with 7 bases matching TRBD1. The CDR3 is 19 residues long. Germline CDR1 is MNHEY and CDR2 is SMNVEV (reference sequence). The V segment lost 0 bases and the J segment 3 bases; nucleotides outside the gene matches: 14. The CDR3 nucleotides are TGTGCCAGCAGTTTATCGGTACAGGGGATCAGCTGGGTTGGAAACACCATATATTTT. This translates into CASSLSVQGISWVGNTIYF.

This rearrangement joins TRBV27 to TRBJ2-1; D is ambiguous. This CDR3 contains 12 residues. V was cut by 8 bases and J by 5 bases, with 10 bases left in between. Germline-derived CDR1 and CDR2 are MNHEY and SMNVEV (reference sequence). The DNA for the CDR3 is TGTGCCAGCGCTCCTCCTAACAATGAGCAGTTCTTC. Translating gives CASAPPNNEQFF.

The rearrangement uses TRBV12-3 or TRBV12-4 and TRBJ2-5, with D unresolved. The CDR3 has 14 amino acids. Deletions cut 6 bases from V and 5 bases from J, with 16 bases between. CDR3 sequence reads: CASSLFRAWETQYF. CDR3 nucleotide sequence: TGTGCCAGCAGCCTTTTTAGGGCTTGGGAGACCCAGTACTTC.

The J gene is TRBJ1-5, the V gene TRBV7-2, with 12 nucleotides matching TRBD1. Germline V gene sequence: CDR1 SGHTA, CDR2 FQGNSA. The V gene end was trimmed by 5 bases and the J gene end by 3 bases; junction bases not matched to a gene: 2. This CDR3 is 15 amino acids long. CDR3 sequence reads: CASSGTGGDNQPQHF. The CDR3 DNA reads TGTGCCAGCAGCGGGACAGGGGGCGACAATCAGCCCCAGCATTTT.

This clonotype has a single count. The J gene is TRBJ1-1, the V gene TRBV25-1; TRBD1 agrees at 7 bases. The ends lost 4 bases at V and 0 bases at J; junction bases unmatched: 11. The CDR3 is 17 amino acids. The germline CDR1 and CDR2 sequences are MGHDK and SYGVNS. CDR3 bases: TGTGCCAGCAGTGTTACAGGGGCGTCGACTCTGAACACTGAAGCTTTCTTT. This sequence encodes CASSVTGASTLNTEAFF.

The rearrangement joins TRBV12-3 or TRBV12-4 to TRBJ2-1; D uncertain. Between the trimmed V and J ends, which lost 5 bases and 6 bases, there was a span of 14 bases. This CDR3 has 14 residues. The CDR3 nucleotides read TGTGCCAGCAGTCTATTAGGGCCCTCCAATGAGCAGTTCTTC. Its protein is CASSLLGPSNEQFF.

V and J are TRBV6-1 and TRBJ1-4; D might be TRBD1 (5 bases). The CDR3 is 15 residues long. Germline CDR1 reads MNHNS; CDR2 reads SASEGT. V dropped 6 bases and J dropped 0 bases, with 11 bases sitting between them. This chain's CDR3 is CASRGDVATNEKLFF. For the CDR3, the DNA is TGTGCCAGCAGGGGGGACGTTGCAACTAATGAAAAACTGTTTTTT.

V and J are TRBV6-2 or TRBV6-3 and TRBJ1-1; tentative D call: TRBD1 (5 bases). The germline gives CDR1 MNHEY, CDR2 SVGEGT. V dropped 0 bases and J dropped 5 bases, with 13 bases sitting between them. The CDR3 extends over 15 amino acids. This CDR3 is CASSYSLRAGTEAFF. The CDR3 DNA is TGTGCCAGCAGTTACTCGCTCAGGGCCGGGACTGAAGCTTTCTTT.

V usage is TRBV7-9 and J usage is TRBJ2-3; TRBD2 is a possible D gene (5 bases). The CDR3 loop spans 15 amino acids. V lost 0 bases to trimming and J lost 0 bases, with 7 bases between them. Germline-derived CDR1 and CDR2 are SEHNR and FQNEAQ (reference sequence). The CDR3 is CASSLARRSTDTQYF. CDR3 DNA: TGTGCCAGCAGCTTAGCTCGGAGGAGCACAGATACGCAGTATTTT.

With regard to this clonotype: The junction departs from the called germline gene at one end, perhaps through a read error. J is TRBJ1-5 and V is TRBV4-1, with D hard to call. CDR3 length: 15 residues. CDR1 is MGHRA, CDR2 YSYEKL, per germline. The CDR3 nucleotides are TGTGCCAGCAGCCATGATGACATGAGCAATCAGCCCCAGCATTTT. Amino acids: CASSHDDMSNQPQHF.

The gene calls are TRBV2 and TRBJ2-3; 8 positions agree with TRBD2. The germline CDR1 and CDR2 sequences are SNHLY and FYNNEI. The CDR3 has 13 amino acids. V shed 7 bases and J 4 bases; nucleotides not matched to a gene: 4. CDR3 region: CASNGGDADTQYF. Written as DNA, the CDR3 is TGTGCCAGCAACGGGGGGGACGCAGATACGCAGTATTTT.

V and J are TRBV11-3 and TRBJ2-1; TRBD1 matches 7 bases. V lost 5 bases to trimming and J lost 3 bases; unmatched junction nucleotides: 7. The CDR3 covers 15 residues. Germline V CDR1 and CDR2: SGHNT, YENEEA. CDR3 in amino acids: CASSLRGTVYNEQFF. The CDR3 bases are TGTGCCAGCAGCCTCCGAGGGACAGTCTACAATGAGCAGTTCTTC.

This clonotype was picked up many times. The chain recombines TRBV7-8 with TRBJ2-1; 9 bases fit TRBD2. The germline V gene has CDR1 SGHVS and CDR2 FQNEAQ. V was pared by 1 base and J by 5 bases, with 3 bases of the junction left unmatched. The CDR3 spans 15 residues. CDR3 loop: CASSLGSGGHNEQFF. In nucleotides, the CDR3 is TGTGCCAGCAGCTTAGGTAGCGGGGGCCACAATGAGCAGTTCTTC.

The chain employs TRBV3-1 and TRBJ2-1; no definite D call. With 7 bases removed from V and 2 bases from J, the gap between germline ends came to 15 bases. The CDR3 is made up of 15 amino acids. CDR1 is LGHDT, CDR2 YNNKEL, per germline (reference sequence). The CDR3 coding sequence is TGTGCCAGCACTCAATACGGGTTTGCCTACAATGAGCAGTTCTTC. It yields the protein CASTQYGFAYNEQFF.

The CDR3: CASSKNEYSNQPQHF. In nucleotides, the CDR3 is TGTGCCAGCAGTAAGAACGAGTATAGCAATCAGCCCCAGCATTTT. This rearrangement joins TRBV27 to TRBJ1-5; the D is unclear. V was shortened by 5 bases and J by 0 bases, with 11 bases between the two germline ends. CDR3 size: 15 residues. Germline-derived CDR1 and CDR2 are MNHEY and SMNVEV (reference sequence).

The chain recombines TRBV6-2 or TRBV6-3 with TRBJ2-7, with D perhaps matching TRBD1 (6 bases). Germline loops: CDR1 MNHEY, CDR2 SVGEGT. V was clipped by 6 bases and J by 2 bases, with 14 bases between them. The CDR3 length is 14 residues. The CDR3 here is CASSPRDNPYEQYV. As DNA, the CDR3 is TGTGCCAGCAGCCCTCGGGACAACCCCTACGAGCAGTACGTC.

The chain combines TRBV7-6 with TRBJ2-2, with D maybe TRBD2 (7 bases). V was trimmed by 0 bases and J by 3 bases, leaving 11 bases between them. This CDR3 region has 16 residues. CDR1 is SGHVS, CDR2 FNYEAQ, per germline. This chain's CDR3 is CASSLAGGPDTGELFF. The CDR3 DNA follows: TGTGCCAGCAGCTTAGCCGGGGGGCCGGACACCGGGGAGCTGTTTTTT.

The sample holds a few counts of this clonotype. CDR3 nucleotides: TGTGCCAGCAGCTCAGGGACACACTATGGCTACACCTTC. Translated: CASSSGTHYGYTF. The rearrangement uses TRBV11-2 and TRBJ1-2, with a tentative D call TRBD1 (6 bases). V gave up 4 bases and J gave up 3 bases, with 9 bases separating them. Germline-derived CDR1 and CDR2 are SGHAT and FQNNGV. The length of the CDR3 is 13 residues.